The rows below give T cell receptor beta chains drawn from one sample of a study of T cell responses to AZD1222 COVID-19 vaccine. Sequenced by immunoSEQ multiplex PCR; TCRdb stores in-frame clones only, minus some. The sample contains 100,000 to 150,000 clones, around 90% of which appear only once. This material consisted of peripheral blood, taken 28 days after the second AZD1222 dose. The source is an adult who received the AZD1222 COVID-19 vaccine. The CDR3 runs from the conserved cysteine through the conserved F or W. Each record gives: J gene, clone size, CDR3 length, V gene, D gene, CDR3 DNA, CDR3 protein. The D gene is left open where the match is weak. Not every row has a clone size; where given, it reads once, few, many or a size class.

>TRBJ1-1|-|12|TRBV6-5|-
TGTGCCAGCATGGTTCAGAACACTGAAGCTTTCTTT
CASMVQNTEAFF
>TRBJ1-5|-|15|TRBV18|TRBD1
TGTGCCAGCTCCCGGAACCTGGGACAGGAACAGCCCCAGCATTTT
CASSRNLGQEQPQHF
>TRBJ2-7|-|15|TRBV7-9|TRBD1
TGTGCCAGCAGCTTAGGGGACAGGTCAACCTACGAGCAGTACTTC
CASSLGDRSTYEQYF
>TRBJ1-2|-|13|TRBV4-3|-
TGCGCCAGCAGCCAAGTCCAGCGGGGTGGCTACACCTTC
CASSQVQRGGYTF
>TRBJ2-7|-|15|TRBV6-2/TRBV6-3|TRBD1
TGTGCCAGCAGTACCCCCGGACAGGGGTCCTACGAGCAGTACTTC
CASSTPGQGSYEQYF
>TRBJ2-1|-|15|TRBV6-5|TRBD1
TGTGCCAGCAGAGGGACAGGGGGCTACTACAATGAGCAGTTCTTC
CASRGTGGYYNEQFF
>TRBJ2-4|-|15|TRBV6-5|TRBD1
TGTGCCAGCAGTTTTAGACAGGGAGCCAAAAACATTCAGTACTTC
CASSFRQGAKNIQYF
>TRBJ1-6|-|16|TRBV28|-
TGTGCCAGCAGTCCCCCATACAGGGAATCAAGCTCACCCCTCCACTTT
CASSPPYRESSSPLHF
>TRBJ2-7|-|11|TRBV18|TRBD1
TGTGCCAGCTCATCAGGGGGCGAGCAGTACTTC
CASSSGGEQYF
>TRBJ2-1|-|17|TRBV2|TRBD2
TGTGCCAGCAGTCTGCTGACCCCCGGGACTAGGCCCAATGAGCAGTTCTTC
CASSLLTPGTRPNEQFF
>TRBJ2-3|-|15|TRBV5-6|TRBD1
TGTGCCAGCAGCTTGGGGACAGGGAGGTCAGATACGCAGTATTTT
CASSLGTGRSDTQYF
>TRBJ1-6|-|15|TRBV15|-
TGTGCCACCAGCAGAGATGGCAGGGCAAATTCACCCCTCCACTTT
CATSRDGRANSPLHF
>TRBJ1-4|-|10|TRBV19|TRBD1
TGTGCCAGGAGGGGGCAGAGTCTGTTTTTT
CARRGQSLFF
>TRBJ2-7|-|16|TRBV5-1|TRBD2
TGCGCCAGCTCCAAAAATCCCGGGACTAGCCAGGTCGAGCAGTACTTC
CASSKNPGTSQVEQYF
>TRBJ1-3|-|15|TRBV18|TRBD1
TGTGCCAGCTCACGGGACAGGGGCGATGGAAACACCATATATTTT
CASSRDRGDGNTIYF
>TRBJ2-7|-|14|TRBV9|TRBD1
TGTGCCAGCAGCCCTTCTGACAGGGTCTACGAGCAGTACTTC
CASSPSDRVYEQYF
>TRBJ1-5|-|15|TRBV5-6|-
TGTGCCAGCAGCAACCGGGGCGCGGGCAATCAGCCCCAGCATTTT
CASSNRGAGNQPQHF
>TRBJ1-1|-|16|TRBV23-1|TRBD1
TGCGCCAGCAGTCAATCTATGGGGACAGGAGGCACTGAAGCTTTCTTT
CASSQSMGTGGTEAFF
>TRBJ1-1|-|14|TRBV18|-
TGTGCCAGCTCACCGGCAGGAGGAGGCACTGAAGCTTTCTTT
CASSPAGGGTEAFF
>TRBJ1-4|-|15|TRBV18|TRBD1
TGTGCCAGCTCACCACCGGGAGCAGGGGGTGAAAAACTGTTTTTT
CASSPPGAGGEKLFF
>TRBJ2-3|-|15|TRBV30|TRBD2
TGTGCCTGGAGTGTAGCGGGGGACCTCACAGATACGCAGTATTTT
CAWSVAGDLTDTQYF
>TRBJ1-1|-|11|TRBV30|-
TGTGCCTGGAGGGGGAACACTGAAGCTTTCTTT
CAWRGNTEAFF
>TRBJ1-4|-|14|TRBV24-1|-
TGTGCCACCAGTGACCCGGGACGGGGGGAAAAACTGTTTTTT
CATSDPGRGEKLFF
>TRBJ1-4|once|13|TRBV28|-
TGTGCCAGCACCGGCCTAATTAATGAAAAACTGTTTTTT
CASTGLINEKLFF